Listed below are T cell receptor beta chains from one sample, sequenced in a study of CD8 T cells in ankylosing spondylitis. TCRdb called the 5' RACE reads again in MiXCR, with one record for every CDR3 protein. The repertoire includes roughly 440,000 distinct CDR3 sequences, approximately 17% of them detected once, and just over 1% sits in the top ten. The sample was blood, either unsorted or a sorted T cell fraction (not recorded which). The receptors come from a male donor with ankylosing spondylitis. CDR3s leave out the opening cysteine and the closing phenylalanine or tryptophan. Fields, in order: V gene, D gene, CDR3 protein. D genes are given only for firm matches.

V gene: TRBV11-3; D gene: .; CDR3 protein: ASSPGRDRETQY
V gene: TRBV3-1; D gene: TRBD2; CDR3 protein: ASSHPTSGTDTQY
V gene: TRBV20-1; D gene: TRBD2; CDR3 protein: SAYTGTSGMGDTQY
V gene: TRBV20-1; D gene: .; CDR3 protein: SAPQGGTDTQY
V gene: TRBV7-9; D gene: TRBD1; CDR3 protein: ASSPTGSGQGFGGNTEAF
V gene: TRBV28; D gene: .; CDR3 protein: ASSTPGTGNQPQH
V gene: TRBV7-2; D gene: .; CDR3 protein: ASSLAVNDIQF
V gene: TRBV6-2/TRBV6-3; D gene: .; CDR3 protein: ASKSNTNQPQH
V gene: TRBV28; D gene: TRBD1; CDR3 protein: ASSLRTGVETQY
V gene: TRBV6-4; D gene: TRBD1; CDR3 protein: ASSALGGTDGYT
V gene: TRBV19; D gene: TRBD2; CDR3 protein: ASSESGRRGNEQF
V gene: TRBV6-1; D gene: .; CDR3 protein: AVPGAQNTEAF
V gene: TRBV12-3/TRBV12-4; D gene: .; CDR3 protein: ASSPPGPSTDTQY
V gene: TRBV4-3; D gene: .; CDR3 protein: ASSQDLSRPGRPQH
V gene: TRBV5-8; D gene: .; CDR3 protein: ASSLGPNLYNEQF
V gene: TRBV20-1; D gene: TRBD2; CDR3 protein: SALGPILAVYEQY
V gene: TRBV6-2/TRBV6-3; D gene: TRBD2; CDR3 protein: ASSRVLAGHEQF
V gene: TRBV20-1; D gene: TRBD1; CDR3 protein: SARSGGNEQY
V gene: TRBV20-1; D gene: .; CDR3 protein: SARLQGGTQY
V gene: TRBV5-5; D gene: .; CDR3 protein: ASSLEGEKNIQY
V gene: TRBV10-2; D gene: .; CDR3 protein: ASSVGLASYNEQF
V gene: TRBV6-2/TRBV6-3; D gene: .; CDR3 protein: ASSSPGVGVAVYEQY
V gene: TRBV5-1; D gene: .; CDR3 protein: ASSYAPPPAEQF
V gene: TRBV6-1; D gene: .; CDR3 protein: ASTKTSNEQF
V gene: TRBV5-1; D gene: TRBD2; CDR3 protein: ASSPGLAGAPRPTNEQF
V gene: TRBV20-1; D gene: TRBD2; CDR3 protein: SASPPLAGDYEQY
V gene: TRBV25-1; D gene: .; CDR3 protein: ASSDSHRVYEQY